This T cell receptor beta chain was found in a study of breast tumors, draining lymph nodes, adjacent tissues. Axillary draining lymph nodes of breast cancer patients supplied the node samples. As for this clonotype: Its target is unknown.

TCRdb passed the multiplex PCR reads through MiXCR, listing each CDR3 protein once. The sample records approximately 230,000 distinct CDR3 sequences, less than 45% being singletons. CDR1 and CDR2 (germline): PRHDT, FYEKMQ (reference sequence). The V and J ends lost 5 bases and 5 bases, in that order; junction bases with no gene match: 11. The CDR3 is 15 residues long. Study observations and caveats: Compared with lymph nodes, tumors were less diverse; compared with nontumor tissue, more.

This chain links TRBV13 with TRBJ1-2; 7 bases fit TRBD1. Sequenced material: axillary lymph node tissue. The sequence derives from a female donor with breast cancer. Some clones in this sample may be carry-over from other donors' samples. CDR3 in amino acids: CASSHGQATRYGYTF. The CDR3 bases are TGTGCCAGCAGCCACGGACAGGCCACTAGATATGGCTACACCTTC.